These 27 T cell receptor beta chains originate from one sample sequenced in a study of blood T cell repertoires in COVID-19. Method: immunoSEQ multiplex PCR; TCRdb's copy keeps in-frame clones and lacks some. The sample records tens of thousands of clones, 80% to 90% being singletons. Input material: peripheral blood. These receptors were collected from a human donor in a cohort sampled during active COVID-19.

The chain combines TRBV29-1 with TRBJ1-3; 8 nucleotides align to TRBD1. From germline, CDR1 is SQVTM and CDR2 ANQGSEA. CDR3 length: 13 amino acids. The trim removed 6 bases at V and 2 bases at J, leaving 3 bases unmatched. This chain's CDR3 is CSVRTGTGNTIYF. For the CDR3, the DNA is TGCAGCGTAAGGACAGGGACTGGAAACACCATATATTTT.

The chain uses TRBV6-2 or TRBV6-3 and TRBJ1-5; no firm D call. CDR1 and CDR2 (germline): MNHEY, SVGEGT. The CDR3 runs to 15 residues. V lost 2 bases and J 7 bases, leaving 15 bases between the germline ends. As DNA, the CDR3 is TGTGCCAGCAGTTACGGGCCCGGCGAGGGCCAGCCCCAGCATTTT. Protein product: CASSYGPGEGQPQHF.

The CDR3 DNA sequence: TGTGCCTGGAGTGCTGGGACAGGGGTGTCACCCCTCCACTTT. This encodes CAWSAGTGVSPLHF. The rearrangement uses TRBV30 and TRBJ1-6; 10 nucleotides align to TRBD1. With 1 base clipped from V and 10 bases from J, the junction kept 4 bases outside the gene matches. The CDR3 has 14 residues. Germline V gene sequence: CDR1 GTSNPN, CDR2 SVGIG (reference sequence).

V and J are TRBV5-1 and TRBJ2-1; 9 nucleotides line up with TRBD2. Per the germline V gene, CDR1 is SGHRS and CDR2 is YFSETQ. The CDR3 runs 16 residues. V shed 1 base and J 7 bases; nucleotides not matched to a gene: 9. The CDR3 DNA reads TGCGCCAGCAGCTTGCGGGTAGCGGGAGAGGGTAATGAGCAGTTCTTC. Translated, it gives CASSLRVAGEGNEQFF.

The chain is built from TRBV5-1 and TRBJ1-1; the D is unclear. This CDR3 is built from 13 residues. V dropped 1 base and J dropped 3 bases, with 7 bases sitting between them. The V gene's germline CDR1 is SGHRS and CDR2 YFSETQ. CDR3 loop: CASSLKRDTEAFF. The CDR3 DNA follows: TGCGCCAGCAGCTTGAAGAGGGACACTGAAGCTTTCTTT.

The chain joins TRBV7-9 to TRBJ2-5; 9 bases are shared with TRBD1. With V trimmed by 1 base and J by 1 base, 1 base remained unmatched. The CDR3 runs 15 residues. Germline loops: CDR1 SEHNR, CDR2 FQNEAQ (reference sequence). Here the CDR3 reads CASSLEGQGQETQYF. The CDR3 DNA is TGTGCCAGCAGCTTAGAGGGACAGGGCCAAGAGACCCAGTACTTC.

CDR3 region: CASSFSGGEREKLFF. CDR3 sequence (DNA): TGTGCCAGCAGCTTCTCTGGAGGGGAGAGGGAAAAACTGTTTTTT. The V call is TRBV11-2, the J call TRBJ1-4; the D gene is possibly TRBD1 (5 bases). Trimming took off 3 bases at V and 8 bases at J, with 16 bases between the two ends. The CDR3 spans 15 residues. Germline-derived CDR1 and CDR2 are SGHAT and FQNNGV. The full variable domain, completed using reference TRBV11-2 and TRBJ1-4, is EAGVAQSPRYKIIEKRQSVAFWCNPISGHATLYWYQQILGQGPKLLIQFQNNGVVDDSQLPKDRFSAERLKGVDSTLKIQPAKLEDSAVYLCASSFSGGEREKLFFGSGTQLSVL.

The chain combines TRBV24-1 with TRBJ2-2; the D gene is possibly TRBD1 (7 bases). The V and J ends lost 9 bases and 1 base respectively, with 11 bases between them. The CDR3 loop spans 14 amino acids. Germline V CDR1 and CDR2: KGHDR, SFDVKD. The CDR3 loop is CATGGTENTGELFF. The CDR3 coding sequence is TGTGCCACCGGCGGGACAGAGAACACCGGGGAGCTGTTTTTT.

This chain connects TRBV6-2 or TRBV6-3 to TRBJ1-2, with D maybe TRBD1 (6 bases). This CDR3 has 15 amino acids. Germline-derived CDR1 and CDR2 are MNHEY and SVGEGT. V dropped 2 bases and J dropped 2 bases, with 12 bases sitting between them. Here the CDR3 DNA reads TGTGCCAGCAGTTACCCAGGGCAGGGGAACTATGGCTACACCTTC. As protein: CASSYPGQGNYGYTF.

The chain uses TRBV4-1 and TRBJ2-2, with TRBD2 matching 16 bases. From germline, CDR1 is MGHRA and CDR2 YSYEKL. Losses at the gene ends were 4 bases for V and 1 base for J; bases not matched to a gene: 12. The CDR3 loop spans 21 amino acids. The CDR3 here is CASSPPPGTSGRAGNTGELFF. The CDR3 DNA reads TGCGCCAGCAGCCCTCCTCCCGGGACTAGCGGGAGGGCCGGGAACACCGGGGAGCTGTTTTTT.

CDR3 amino acids: CASSTTVSGIETQYF. As DNA, the CDR3 is TGTGCCAGCAGCACAACGGTTAGCGGGATCGAGACCCAGTACTTC. V is TRBV5-6 and J is TRBJ2-5; 8 bases align to TRBD2. From germline, CDR1 is SGHDT and CDR2 YYEEEE. The CDR3 length is 15 residues. V shed 4 bases, J shed 5 bases, and the junction held 10 bases outside the gene matches. Together with reference TRBV5-6 and TRBJ2-5, the CDR3 gives the full variable domain: DAGVTQSPTHLIKTRGQQVTLRCSPKSGHDTVSWYQQALGQGPQFIFQYYEEEERQRGNFPDRFSGHQFPNYSSELNVNALLLGDSALYLCASSTTVSGIETQYFGPGTRLLVL.

The chain carries TRBV18 and TRBJ1-4, with 10 bases identical to TRBD1. CDR3 length: 15 amino acids. Per the germline V gene, CDR1 is KGHSH and CDR2 is LQKENI. V dropped 5 bases and J dropped 7; count of bases not matched to a gene: 7. CDR3 bases: TGTGCCAGCTCAAGACAGGGGGCGGATGGTGAAAAACTGTTTTTT. Its protein is CASSRQGADGEKLFF.

The chain is built from TRBV20-1 and TRBJ2-7; no firm D call. The germline V gene has CDR1 DFQATT and CDR2 SNEGSKA (reference sequence). Trimming pared 6 bases from V and 5 bases from J, leaving 20 bases between. The CDR3 runs 14 residues. This CDR3 reads CSASDTRSPNEQYF. The DNA of the CDR3 is TGCAGTGCCAGTGACACCCGATCCCCTAACGAGCAGTACTTC.

This clone has a single count. The chain is built from TRBV21-1 and TRBJ2-5; TRBD1, the D gene given by the table, was not confirmed from the DNA. TRBV21-1 is a listed pseudogene. The CDR3 totals 16 residues. The CDR3, as DNA: TGTGCCAGCAGCAAAGTGACAGTTTCCAGAGGAGAGACCCAGTACTTC. Its protein is CASSKVTVSRGETQYF.

The chain has TRBV7-9 and TRBJ2-5; no reliable D call. This CDR3 is 13 amino acids long. Germline CDR1 SEHNR, CDR2 FQNEAQ (reference sequence). V lost 4 bases to trimming and J lost 4 bases, with 10 bases between them. CDR3 coding DNA: TGTGCCAGCAGCTCCCCAGGTGGAGAGACCCAGTACTTC. Amino acids: CASSSPGGETQYF.

V gene TRBV25-1 combines with J gene TRBJ1-2; possible D gene TRBD1, 6 bases. The ends were cut back, 4 bases at V and 3 bases at J, with 6 bases in the middle. Germline V gene data show CDR1 as MGHDK and CDR2 as SYGVNS. CDR3 length equals 12 residues. CDR3 sequence: CASSAGDYGYTF. The CDR3 DNA reads as TGTGCCAGCAGTGCAGGGGACTATGGCTACACCTTC.

This sequence joins TRBV27 and TRBJ2-5, with D uncertain. The ends were cut back, 3 bases at V and 3 bases at J, with 8 bases in the middle. The CDR3 consists of 13 residues. Germline V gene lookup returns CDR1 MNHEY and CDR2 SMNVEV (reference sequence). The CDR3 bases are TGTGCCAGCAGTTTGTGGAGCAAAGAGACCCAGTACTTC. This sequence encodes CASSLWSKETQYF.

The chain employs TRBV5-5 and TRBJ2-7; D unclear. CDR1 SGHKS and CDR2 YYEKEE come from the germline V gene (reference sequence). The V gene lost 0 bases and the J gene lost 2 bases, with 3 bases spanning the gap. The CDR3 totals 12 residues. The CDR3 coding sequence is TGTGCCAGCAGCTTGGGCGCCTACGAGCAGTACTTC. Translated: CASSLGAYEQYF.

This chain links TRBV7-6 with TRBJ2-5; D remains ambiguous. CDR3 length: 12 residues. Germline V gives CDR1 SGHVS, CDR2 FNYEAQ. V was cut by 5 bases and J by 4 bases, with 8 bases left in between. The CDR3 loop reads CASSQGGETQYF. CDR3 in DNA: TGTGCCAGCAGCCAAGGCGGAGAGACCCAGTACTTC.

The J gene is TRBJ1-5, the V gene TRBV13, with D perhaps matching TRBD1 (6 bases). This CDR3 contains 16 residues. Trimming removed 5 bases at V and 2 bases at J, with 16 bases between. Germline V gene data show CDR1 as PRHDT and CDR2 as FYEKMQ (reference sequence). CDR3 region: CASSPGGQGGNQPQHF. The CDR3 DNA reads TGTGCCAGCAGCCCGGGGGGCCAGGGAGGCAATCAGCCCCAGCATTTT.

This clone was seen only once. The rearrangement links TRBV4-1 to TRBJ1-1, with a possible D match to TRBD1 (6 bases). V lost 6 bases and J lost 2, with 10 bases in between. This CDR3 spans 13 amino acids. Germline values: CDR1 MGHRA, CDR2 YSYEKL. The DNA of the CDR3 is TGCGCCAGCAGTGGGACACTTAACACTGAAGCTTTCTTT. Its translation is CASSGTLNTEAFF.

This clone was seen a few times. The chain has TRBV7-2 and TRBJ2-7, with D unclear. There are 15 residues in the CDR3. V was cut by 0 bases and J by 0 bases, with 9 bases left in between. Germline lookup yields CDR1 SGHTA and CDR2 FQGNSA. The CDR3 region is CASSLALGASYEQYF. Here the CDR3 DNA reads TGTGCCAGCAGCTTAGCGCTAGGAGCCTCCTACGAGCAGTACTTC.

V usage is TRBV7-9 and J usage is TRBJ2-7; 9 bases are shared with TRBD2. J lost 4 bases, V lost 4 bases, and 8 bases had no gene match. The CDR3 consists of 15 residues. Germline CDR1 SEHNR, CDR2 FQNEAQ (reference sequence). Here the CDR3 reads CASSSGSGGNYEQYF. CDR3 in DNA: TGTGCCAGCAGCTCCGGTAGCGGGGGAAATTACGAGCAGTACTTC. The full variable domain, rest sourced from reference TRBV7-9 and TRBJ2-7, is DTGVSQNPRHKITKRGQNVTFRCDPISEHNRLYWYRQTLGQGPEFLTYFQNEAQLEKSRLLSDRFSAERPKGSFSTLEIQRTEQGDSAMYLCASSSGSGGNYEQYFGPGTRLTVT.

CDR3 nucleotides: TGTGCCTGGAGGGTACCAGGGGGCATTGGTCAGCCCCAGCATTTT. This translates into CAWRVPGGIGQPQHF. The rearrangement joins TRBV30 to TRBJ1-5; TRBD1 matches 8 bases. J was trimmed by 6 bases and V by 3 bases; bases with no gene match: 10. Germline V gene lookup returns CDR1 GTSNPN and CDR2 SVGIG (reference sequence). This CDR3 region has 15 residues.

The chain carries TRBV4-3 and TRBJ1-5; 8 nucleotides match TRBD1. The CDR3 contains 15 residues. CDR1 and CDR2 from the germline V gene are LGHNA and YSLEER. With V trimmed by 4 bases and J by 7 bases, 9 bases remained unmatched. CDR3 sequence reads: CASSPRQGSGQPQHF. CDR3 nucleotide sequence: TGCGCCAGCAGCCCTCGACAGGGGTCGGGGCAGCCCCAGCATTTT.

Here the CDR3 reads CASSQGGSGGGQPQHF. The CDR3 nucleotides are TGTGCCAGCAGCCAAGGGGGGTCAGGGGGCGGCCAGCCCCAGCATTTT. The rearrangement joins TRBV3-1 (or the pseudogene TRBV3-2) to TRBJ1-5, with 8 bases fitting TRBD1. The V gene end was trimmed by 1 base and the J gene end by 7 bases; junction bases not matched to a gene: 9. Germline V CDR1 and CDR2: LGHDT, YNNKEL (reference sequence). This CDR3 region has 16 residues.

The chain links TRBV6-2 or TRBV6-3 to TRBJ1-2; 9 bases are shared with TRBD1. Trimming took 6 bases from V and 2 from J; bases not matched to a gene: 10. The CDR3 sequence is 16 residues long. Looked up from germline, CDR1 is MNHEY and CDR2 is SVGEGT. Here the CDR3 reads CASSRARDRENYGYTF. The CDR3 nucleotides are TGTGCCAGCAGCCGCGCCCGGGACAGGGAAAACTATGGCTACACCTTC.